This T cell receptor (beta chain) is from a study of OX40 agonist ivuxolimab in advanced cancers. At the level of the study: Patients received ivuxolimab, an intravenous treatment, every 2 weeks at 0.01 to 10 mg/kg.

With V trimmed by 6 bases and J by 3 bases, 11 bases remained unmatched. Germline V gene data show CDR1 as SGHTA and CDR2 as FQGNSA. The CDR3 is 17 amino acids. Sequencing used immunoSEQ multiplex PCR; TCRdb keeps in-frame clones, though not all of them. The sample has around 74,000 clones, about 92% seen once; the top ten hold 0.5% to 0.55%. Overall study results and limits: The mean number of expanded clones was higher in CD8+ T cells than in CD4+.

Details on this clone: Its specificity is not known.

This chain uses TRBV7-2 with TRBJ1-2; TRBD1 matches 12 bases. Specimen: CD4+ or CD8+ T cells sorted from blood, collected in a trial of the OX40 agonist ivuxolimab. The receptor comes from an adult with an advanced solid tumor such as melanoma, head and neck, liver or kidney cancer. CDR3 sequence (DNA): TGTGCCAGCAGTAGAGGGGACAGGGGGCGCGGTGACTATGGCTACACCTTC. It codes for CASSRGDRGRGDYGYTF.